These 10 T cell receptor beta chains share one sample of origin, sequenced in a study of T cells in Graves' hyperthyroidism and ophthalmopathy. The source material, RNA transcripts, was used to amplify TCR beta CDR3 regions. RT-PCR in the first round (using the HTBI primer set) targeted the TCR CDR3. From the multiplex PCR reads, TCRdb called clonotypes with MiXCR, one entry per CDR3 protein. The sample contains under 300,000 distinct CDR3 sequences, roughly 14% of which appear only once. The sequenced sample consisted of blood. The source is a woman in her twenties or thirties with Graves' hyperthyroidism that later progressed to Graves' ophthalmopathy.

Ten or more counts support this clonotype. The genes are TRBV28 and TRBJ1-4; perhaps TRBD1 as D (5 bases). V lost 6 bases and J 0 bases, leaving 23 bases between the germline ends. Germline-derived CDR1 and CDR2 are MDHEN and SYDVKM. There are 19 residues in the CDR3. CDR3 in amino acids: CASRAPAGRNAATNEKLFF. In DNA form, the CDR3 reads TGTGCCAGCAGAGCCCCGGCAGGGCGCAATGCCGCAACTAATGAAAAACTGTTTTTT.

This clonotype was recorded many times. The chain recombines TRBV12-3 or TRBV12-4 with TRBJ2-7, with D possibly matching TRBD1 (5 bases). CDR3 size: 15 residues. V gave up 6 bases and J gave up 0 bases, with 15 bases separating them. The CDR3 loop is CASSRQPDSSYEQYF. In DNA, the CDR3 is TGTGCCAGCAGCCGACAGCCCGATAGCTCCTACGAGCAGTACTTC.

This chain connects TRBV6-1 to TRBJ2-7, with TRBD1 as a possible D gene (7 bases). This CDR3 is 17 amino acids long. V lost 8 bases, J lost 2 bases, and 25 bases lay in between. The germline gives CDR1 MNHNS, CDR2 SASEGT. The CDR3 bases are TGTGCCAGCCGGATGGACGGGGGAAGGGGGCCTCCCTACGAGCAGTACTTC. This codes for CASRMDGGRGPPYEQYF.

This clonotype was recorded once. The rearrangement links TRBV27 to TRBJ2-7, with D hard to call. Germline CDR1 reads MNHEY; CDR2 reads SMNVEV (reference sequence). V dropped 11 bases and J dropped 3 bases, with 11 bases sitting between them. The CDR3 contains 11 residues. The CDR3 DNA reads TGTGCCGCCGGCAACTTCTACGAGCAGTACTTC. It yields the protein CAAGNFYEQYF.

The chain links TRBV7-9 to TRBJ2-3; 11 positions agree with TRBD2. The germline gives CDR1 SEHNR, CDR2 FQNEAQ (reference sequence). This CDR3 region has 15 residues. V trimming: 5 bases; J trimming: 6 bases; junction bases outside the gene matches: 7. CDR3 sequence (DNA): TGTGCCAGCAGCGAAACTAGCGGGAGCGCCGATACGCAGTATTTT. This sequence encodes CASSETSGSADTQYF.

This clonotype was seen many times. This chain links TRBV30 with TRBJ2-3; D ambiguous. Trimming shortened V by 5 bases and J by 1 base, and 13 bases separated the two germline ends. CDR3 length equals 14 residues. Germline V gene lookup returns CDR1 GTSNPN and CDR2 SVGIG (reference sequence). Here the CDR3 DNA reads TGTGCCTGGCAACATATGGCTGGCACAGATACGCAGTATTTT. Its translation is CAWQHMAGTDTQYF.

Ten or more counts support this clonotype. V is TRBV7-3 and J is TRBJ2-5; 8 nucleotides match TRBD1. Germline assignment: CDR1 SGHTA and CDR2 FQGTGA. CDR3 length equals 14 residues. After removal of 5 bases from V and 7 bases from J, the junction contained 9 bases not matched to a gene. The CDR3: CASSQSGGQGTQYF. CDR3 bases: TGTGCCAGCAGCCAATCAGGGGGCCAGGGGACCCAGTACTTC.

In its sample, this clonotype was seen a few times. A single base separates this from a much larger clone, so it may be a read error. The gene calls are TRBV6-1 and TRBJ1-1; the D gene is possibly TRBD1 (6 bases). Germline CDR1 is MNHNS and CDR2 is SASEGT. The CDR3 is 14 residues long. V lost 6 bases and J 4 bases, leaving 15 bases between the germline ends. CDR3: CASSVREGVTEAFF. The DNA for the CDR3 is TGTGCCAGCAGCGTCAGGGAGGGGGTCACTGAAGCTTTCTTT.

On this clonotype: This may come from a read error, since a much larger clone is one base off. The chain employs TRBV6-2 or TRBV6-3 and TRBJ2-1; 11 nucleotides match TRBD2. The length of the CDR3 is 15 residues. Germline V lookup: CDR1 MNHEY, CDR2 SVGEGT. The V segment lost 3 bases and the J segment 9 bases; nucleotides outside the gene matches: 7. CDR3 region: CASSYLTSGTPEQFF. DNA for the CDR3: TGTGCCAGCAGTTATCTGACTAGCGGGACGCCTGAGCAGTTCTTC.

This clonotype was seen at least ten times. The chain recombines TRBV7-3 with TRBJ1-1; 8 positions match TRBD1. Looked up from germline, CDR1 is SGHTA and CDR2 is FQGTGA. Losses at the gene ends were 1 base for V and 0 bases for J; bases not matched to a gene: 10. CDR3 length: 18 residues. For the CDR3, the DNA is TGTGCCAGCAGCTTAATGCCTTTGGGACAGGAGATGAACACTGAAGCTTTCTTT. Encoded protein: CASSLMPLGQEMNTEAFF.